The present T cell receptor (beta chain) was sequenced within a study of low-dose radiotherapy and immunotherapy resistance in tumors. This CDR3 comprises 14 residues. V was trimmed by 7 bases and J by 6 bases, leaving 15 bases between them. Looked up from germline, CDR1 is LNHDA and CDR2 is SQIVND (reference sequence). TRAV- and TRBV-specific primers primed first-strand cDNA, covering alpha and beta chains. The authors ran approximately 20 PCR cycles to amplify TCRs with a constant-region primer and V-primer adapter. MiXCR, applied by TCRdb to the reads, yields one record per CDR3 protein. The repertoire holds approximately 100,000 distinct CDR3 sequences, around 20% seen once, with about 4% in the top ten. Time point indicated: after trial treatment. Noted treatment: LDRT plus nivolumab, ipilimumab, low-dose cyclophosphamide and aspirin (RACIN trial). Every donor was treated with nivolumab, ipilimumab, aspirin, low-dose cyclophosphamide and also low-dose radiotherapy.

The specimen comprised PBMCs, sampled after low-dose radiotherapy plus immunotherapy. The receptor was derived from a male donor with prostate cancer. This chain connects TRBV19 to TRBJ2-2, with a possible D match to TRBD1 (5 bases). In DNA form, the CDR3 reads TGTGCCAGTACTCGCCAGGGTCACCCCGGGGAGCTGTTTTTT. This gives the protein CASTRQGHPGELFF.